This is a list of T cell receptor beta chains from one sample in a study of radiation and T cells in renal cell carcinoma. The repertoire was sequenced with immunoSEQ multiplex PCR; TCRdb's copy has only in-frame clones and lacks some. The table shows around 60,000 clones, with around 78% occurring only once. Sequencing was performed on blood, taken from a patient whose treatment included radiotherapy and nephrectomy. The receptor source for this set is a man aged 55 to 70 with renal cell carcinoma. Both conserved end residues are part of each CDR3. A D gene is named only where the DNA matches it firmly. Rows give clone size only sometimes, using once, few, many, or a class for an expanded clone.

j_call: TRBJ1-5; v_call: TRBV18; d_call: .; clone_size: .; cdr3_aa: CASSPGRDQPQHF; cdr3_nt: TGTGCCAGCTCACCGGGACGGGATCAGCCCCAGCATTTT
j_call: TRBJ1-1; v_call: TRBV15; d_call: TRBD1; clone_size: .; cdr3_aa: CATSRDQGVGQRYTEAFF; cdr3_nt: TGTGCCACCAGCAGAGATCAGGGGGTGGGGCAGCGGTACACTGAAGCTTTCTTT
j_call: TRBJ2-1; v_call: TRBV19; d_call: .; clone_size: .; cdr3_aa: CASSPGEPFYNEQFF; cdr3_nt: TGTGCCAGTAGTCCAGGAGAACCCTTTTACAATGAGCAGTTCTTC
j_call: TRBJ2-3; v_call: TRBV5-1; d_call: .; clone_size: .; cdr3_aa: CASSLGKDTQYF; cdr3_nt: TGCGCCAGCAGCTTGGGGAAAGATACGCAGTATTTT
j_call: TRBJ2-1; v_call: TRBV11-2; d_call: .; clone_size: .; cdr3_aa: CASSLTSSYNEQFF; cdr3_nt: TGTGCCAGCAGCCTCACAAGCTCCTACAATGAGCAGTTCTTC
j_call: TRBJ2-2; v_call: TRBV7-3; d_call: .; clone_size: once; cdr3_aa: CASSLASQTGELFF; cdr3_nt: TGTGCCAGCAGCTTAGCCTCCCAGACCGGGGAGCTGTTTTTT
j_call: TRBJ1-1; v_call: TRBV7-8; d_call: .; clone_size: .; cdr3_aa: CASSPEVNTEAFF; cdr3_nt: TGTGCCAGCAGCCCAGAAGTGAACACTGAAGCTTTCTTT
j_call: TRBJ1-1; v_call: TRBV19; d_call: TRBD1; clone_size: few; cdr3_aa: CASSPEEPGQWNTEAFF; cdr3_nt: TGTGCCAGTAGTCCAGAGGAGCCGGGACAGTGGAACACTGAAGCTTTCTTT
j_call: TRBJ2-6; v_call: TRBV19; d_call: TRBD1; clone_size: once; cdr3_aa: CASSGGQGTGANVLTF; cdr3_nt: TGTGCCAGTAGTGGAGGACAGGGAACCGGGGCCAACGTCCTGACTTTC
j_call: TRBJ2-7; v_call: TRBV11-2; d_call: TRBD2; clone_size: .; cdr3_aa: CASSSRSVGGIYEQYF; cdr3_nt: TGTGCCAGCAGCTCCCGCTCGGTCGGGGGGATCTACGAGCAGTACTTC
j_call: TRBJ1-2; v_call: TRBV5-1; d_call: TRBD1; clone_size: once; cdr3_aa: CASSLYPGQGMDGYTF; cdr3_nt: TGCGCCAGCAGCTTGTACCCCGGACAGGGAATGGACGGCTACACCTTC
j_call: TRBJ1-6; v_call: TRBV25-1; d_call: TRBD1; clone_size: once; cdr3_aa: CASSQGVWLDSPLHF; cdr3_nt: TGTGCCAGCAGTCAGGGGGTATGGTTGGATTCACCCCTCCACTTT
j_call: TRBJ2-5; v_call: TRBV18; d_call: .; clone_size: .; cdr3_aa: CASSPGRQETQYF; cdr3_nt: TGTGCCAGCTCACCAGGAAGACAAGAGACCCAGTACTTC
j_call: TRBJ1-3; v_call: TRBV10-2; d_call: .; clone_size: .; cdr3_aa: CASSPGALFSGNTIYF; cdr3_nt: TGCGCCAGCAGTCCAGGGGCCCTATTCTCTGGAAACACCATATATTTT
j_call: TRBJ2-5; v_call: TRBV14; d_call: .; clone_size: .; cdr3_aa: CASSQGGETQYF; cdr3_nt: TGTGCCAGCAGCCAAGGGGGGGAGACCCAGTACTTC
j_call: TRBJ1-3; v_call: TRBV7-2; d_call: .; clone_size: .; cdr3_aa: CASILAAHSGNTIYF; cdr3_nt: TGTGCCAGCATCCTAGCGGCGCACTCTGGAAACACCATATATTTT
j_call: TRBJ1-3; v_call: TRBV30; d_call: .; clone_size: .; cdr3_aa: CAWSRDENTIYF; cdr3_nt: TGTGCCTGGTCTCGCGATGAAAACACCATATATTTT
j_call: TRBJ2-7; v_call: TRBV5-1; d_call: .; clone_size: .; cdr3_aa: CASSSRPDKPYEQYF; cdr3_nt: TGCGCCAGCAGCTCAAGACCGGACAAGCCCTACGAGCAGTACTTC
j_call: TRBJ1-3; v_call: TRBV5-4; d_call: TRBD1; clone_size: once; cdr3_aa: CASSPWTGGYGNTIYF; cdr3_nt: TGTGCCAGCAGCCCATGGACAGGGGGCTATGGAAACACCATATATTTT
j_call: TRBJ2-1; v_call: TRBV19; d_call: TRBD2; clone_size: .; cdr3_aa: CASSSGSYNEQFF; cdr3_nt: TGTGCCAGTTCTAGCGGGTCCTACAATGAGCAGTTCTTC
j_call: TRBJ2-3; v_call: TRBV5-6; d_call: .; clone_size: few; cdr3_aa: CASSLPAPYGDTQYF; cdr3_nt: TGTGCCAGCAGCTTGCCAGCGCCCTATGGGGATACGCAGTATTTT
j_call: TRBJ2-7; v_call: TRBV14; d_call: TRBD1; clone_size: .; cdr3_aa: CASSQLGQGIHEQYF; cdr3_nt: TGTGCCAGCAGCCAACTTGGACAGGGGATACACGAGCAGTACTTC
j_call: TRBJ2-1; v_call: TRBV9; d_call: TRBD2; clone_size: .; cdr3_aa: CASSESGSSYNEQFF; cdr3_nt: TGTGCCAGCAGCGAAAGCGGGAGTTCCTACAATGAGCAGTTCTTC
j_call: TRBJ1-4; v_call: TRBV7-9; d_call: .; clone_size: .; cdr3_aa: CASSTRPGTAINEKLFF; cdr3_nt: TGTGCCAGCAGCACTCGTCCCGGGACGGCGATTAATGAAAAACTGTTTTTT
j_call: TRBJ2-3; v_call: TRBV5-1; d_call: TRBD2; clone_size: .; cdr3_aa: CASSYNPGLADTDTQYF; cdr3_nt: TGCGCCAGCAGCTACAATCCGGGACTAGCGGACACAGATACGCAGTATTTT
j_call: TRBJ1-1; v_call: TRBV9; d_call: .; clone_size: few; cdr3_aa: CASSVEVRGWAFF; cdr3_nt: TGTGCCAGCAGCGTAGAGGTTCGGGGATGGGCTTTCTTT
j_call: TRBJ1-2; v_call: TRBV18; d_call: TRBD1; clone_size: once; cdr3_aa: CASSPMRDRAFGYTF; cdr3_nt: TGTGCCAGCTCTCCAATGCGGGACAGGGCTTTTGGCTACACCTTC
j_call: TRBJ1-2; v_call: TRBV7-9; d_call: .; clone_size: .; cdr3_aa: CASSRISGGSGFGYTF; cdr3_nt: TGTGCCAGCAGCCGAATTTCCGGCGGCAGCGGATTTGGCTACACCTTC
j_call: TRBJ2-5; v_call: TRBV7-8; d_call: TRBD2; clone_size: once; cdr3_aa: CASSPRASGSHGETQYF; cdr3_nt: TGTGCCAGCAGCCCCAGGGCTAGCGGGAGTCATGGGGAGACCCAGTACTTC
j_call: TRBJ2-5; v_call: TRBV7-7; d_call: .; clone_size: .; cdr3_aa: CASSLAGAPQETQYF; cdr3_nt: TGTGCCAGCAGCTTAGCGGGGGCCCCACAAGAGACCCAGTACTTC
j_call: TRBJ1-5; v_call: TRBV18; d_call: TRBD1; clone_size: .; cdr3_aa: CASRAGTGLWGPQHF; cdr3_nt: TGTGCCAGCCGGGCTGGGACAGGGCTCTGGGGGCCCCAGCATTTT
j_call: TRBJ1-6; v_call: TRBV5-1; d_call: .; clone_size: once; cdr3_aa: CASSPSRRGSRNSPLHF; cdr3_nt: TGCGCCAGCAGCCCCTCCCGTAGGGGGTCTAGGAATTCACCCCTCCACTTT
j_call: TRBJ1-4; v_call: TRBV2; d_call: .; clone_size: .; cdr3_aa: CASKNRVSASEKLFF; cdr3_nt: TGTGCCAGCAAGAACAGGGTGTCGGCTAGTGAAAAACTGTTTTTT
j_call: TRBJ2-3; v_call: TRBV4-1; d_call: TRBD2; clone_size: .; cdr3_aa: CASSQVTTSGTNTQYF; cdr3_nt: TGCGCCAGCAGCCAAGTGACCACTAGCGGGACGAATACGCAGTATTTT
j_call: TRBJ2-3; v_call: TRBV9; d_call: TRBD2; clone_size: .; cdr3_aa: CASSVGGLAGFPSTDTQYF; cdr3_nt: TGTGCCAGCAGCGTAGGGGGTCTAGCGGGGTTCCCTAGCACAGATACGCAGTATTTT
j_call: TRBJ1-1; v_call: TRBV5-4; d_call: .; clone_size: once; cdr3_aa: CASSLGPNTEAFF; cdr3_nt: TGTGCCAGCAGCTTGGGGCCGAACACTGAAGCTTTCTTT
j_call: TRBJ2-3; v_call: TRBV5-4; d_call: .; clone_size: .; cdr3_aa: CASSLGGQSTDTQYF; cdr3_nt: TGTGCCAGCAGTCTCGGGGGCCAGAGCACAGATACGCAGTATTTT
j_call: TRBJ1-2; v_call: TRBV6-1; d_call: .; clone_size: .; cdr3_aa: CASSPREFVYYGYTF; cdr3_nt: TGTGCCAGCAGTCCAAGGGAGTTTGTTTATTATGGCTACACCTTC
j_call: TRBJ2-7; v_call: TRBV11-3; d_call: TRBD1; clone_size: few; cdr3_aa: CASSPPTGVGAYEQYF; cdr3_nt: TGTGCCAGCAGCCCCCCGACAGGGGTAGGGGCCTACGAGCAGTACTTC
j_call: TRBJ1-3; v_call: TRBV7-2; d_call: .; clone_size: .; cdr3_aa: CASSPLSGNTIYF; cdr3_nt: TGTGCCAGCAGCCCTCTTAGTGGAAACACCATATATTTT
j_call: TRBJ1-1; v_call: TRBV7-9; d_call: TRBD1; clone_size: few; cdr3_aa: CASSPANWDRSMRTEAFF; cdr3_nt: TGTGCCAGCAGCCCAGCAAATTGGGACAGGTCCATGAGGACTGAAGCTTTCTTT
j_call: TRBJ1-1; v_call: TRBV10-1; d_call: .; clone_size: .; cdr3_aa: CASSESAGLAEAFF; cdr3_nt: TGCGCCAGCAGTGAGTCTGCGGGGCTCGCTGAAGCTTTCTTT